This T cell receptor beta chain was obtained from a study of T cells expressing NK-cell markers. With the 5' RACE reads reprocessed, TCRdb shows one record per CDR3 protein and no DNA. Listed are fewer than 25,000 distinct CDR3 sequences; about 57% falls within the top ten. CDR3 length equals 11 residues. The TCR sequence derives from a man aged 18-75 years in good health. The chain employs TRBV12-3 or TRBV12-4 and TRBJ2-7. Material: blood T cells: a sorted CD56 or NKG2C T cell subset, CD4+ or CD8+ T cells, or bulk PBMC T cells (not recorded which). The CDR3 region is CASSFGYEQYF.